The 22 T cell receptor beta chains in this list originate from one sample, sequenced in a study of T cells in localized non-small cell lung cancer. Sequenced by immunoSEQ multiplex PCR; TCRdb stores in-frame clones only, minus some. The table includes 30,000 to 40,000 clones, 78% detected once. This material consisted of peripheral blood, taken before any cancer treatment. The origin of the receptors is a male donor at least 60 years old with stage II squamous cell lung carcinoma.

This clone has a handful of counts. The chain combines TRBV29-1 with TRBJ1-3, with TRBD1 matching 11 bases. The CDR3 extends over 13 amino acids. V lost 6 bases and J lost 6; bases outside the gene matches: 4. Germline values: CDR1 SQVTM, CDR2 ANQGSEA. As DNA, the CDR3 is TGCAGCGTGGGAGGACAGGGGGCAAACACCATATATTTT. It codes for CSVGGQGANTIYF.

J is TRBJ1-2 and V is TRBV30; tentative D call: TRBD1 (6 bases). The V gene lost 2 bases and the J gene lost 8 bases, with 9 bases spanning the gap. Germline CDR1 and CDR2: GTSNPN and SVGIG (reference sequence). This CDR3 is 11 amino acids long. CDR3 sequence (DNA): TGTGCCTGGAGTCCAGGGGACGGCTACACCTTC. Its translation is CAWSPGDGYTF.

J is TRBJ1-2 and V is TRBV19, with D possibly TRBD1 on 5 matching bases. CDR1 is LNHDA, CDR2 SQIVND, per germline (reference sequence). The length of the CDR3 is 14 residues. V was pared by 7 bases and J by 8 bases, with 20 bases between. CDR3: CASTLLSRAGGYTF. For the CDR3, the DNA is TGTGCCAGTACCCTCTTGAGCAGGGCTGGCGGCTACACCTTC.

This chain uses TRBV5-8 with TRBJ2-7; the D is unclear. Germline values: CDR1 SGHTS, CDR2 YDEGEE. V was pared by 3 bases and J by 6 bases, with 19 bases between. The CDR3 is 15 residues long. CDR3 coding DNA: TGTGCCAGCAGCTCGTACATCGGTCTTACGGGCGAGCAGTACTTC. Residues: CASSSYIGLTGEQYF.

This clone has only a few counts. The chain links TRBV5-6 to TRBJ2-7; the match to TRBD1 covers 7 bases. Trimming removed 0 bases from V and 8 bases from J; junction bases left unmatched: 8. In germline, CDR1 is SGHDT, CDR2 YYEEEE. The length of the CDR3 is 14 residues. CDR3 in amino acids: CASSLGDRAPKQYF. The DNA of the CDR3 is TGTGCCAGCAGCTTGGGTGACAGGGCGCCCAAGCAGTACTTC.

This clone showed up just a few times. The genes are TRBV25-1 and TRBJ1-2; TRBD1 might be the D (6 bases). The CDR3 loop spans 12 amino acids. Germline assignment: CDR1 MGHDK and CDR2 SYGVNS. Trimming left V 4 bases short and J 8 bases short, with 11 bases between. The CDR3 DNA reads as TGTGCCAGCAGTGGCAACAGGGAGGGCTACACCTTC. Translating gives CASSGNREGYTF.

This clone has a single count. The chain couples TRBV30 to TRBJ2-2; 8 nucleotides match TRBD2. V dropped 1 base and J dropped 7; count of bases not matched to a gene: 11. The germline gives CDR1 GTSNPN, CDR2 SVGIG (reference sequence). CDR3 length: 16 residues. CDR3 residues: CAWSGGLGGNIGELFF. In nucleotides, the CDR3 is TGTGCCTGGAGTGGGGGACTAGGGGGAAATATCGGGGAGCTGTTTTTT.

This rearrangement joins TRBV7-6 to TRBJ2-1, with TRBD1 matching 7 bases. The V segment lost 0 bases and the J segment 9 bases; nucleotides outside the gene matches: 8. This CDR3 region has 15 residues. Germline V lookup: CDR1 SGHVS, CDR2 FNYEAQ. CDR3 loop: CASSLAAGGLFEQFF. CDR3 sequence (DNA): TGTGCCAGCAGCTTAGCGGCAGGGGGTCTATTTGAGCAGTTCTTC.

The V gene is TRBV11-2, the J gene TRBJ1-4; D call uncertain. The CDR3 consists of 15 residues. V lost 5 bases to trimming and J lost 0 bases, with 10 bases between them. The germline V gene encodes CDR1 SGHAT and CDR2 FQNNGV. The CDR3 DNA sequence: TGTGCCAGCAGCAATACAGCGTCAACTAATGAAAAACTGTTTTTT. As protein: CASSNTASTNEKLFF.

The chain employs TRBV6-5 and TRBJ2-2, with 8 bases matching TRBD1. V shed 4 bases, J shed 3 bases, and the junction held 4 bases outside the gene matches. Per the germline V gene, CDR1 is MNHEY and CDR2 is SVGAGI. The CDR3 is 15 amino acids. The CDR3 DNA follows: TGTGCCAGCAGTTGGGGACAGGATTACACCGGGGAGCTGTTTTTT. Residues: CASSWGQDYTGELFF.

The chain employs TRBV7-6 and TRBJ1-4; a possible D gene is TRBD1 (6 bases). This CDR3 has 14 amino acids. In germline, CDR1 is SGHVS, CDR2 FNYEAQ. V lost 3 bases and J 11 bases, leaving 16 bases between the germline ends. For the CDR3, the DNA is TGTGCCAGCAGCTTTACGGCAGGGGAGGAGAAACTGTTTTTT. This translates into CASSFTAGEEKLFF.

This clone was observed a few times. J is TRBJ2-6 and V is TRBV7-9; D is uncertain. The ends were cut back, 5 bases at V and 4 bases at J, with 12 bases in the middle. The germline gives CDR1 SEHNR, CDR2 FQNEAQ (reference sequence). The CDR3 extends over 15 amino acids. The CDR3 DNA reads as TGTGCCAGCAGCACCCGCCTGATAGGGGCCAACGTCCTGACTTTC. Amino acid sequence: CASSTRLIGANVLTF.

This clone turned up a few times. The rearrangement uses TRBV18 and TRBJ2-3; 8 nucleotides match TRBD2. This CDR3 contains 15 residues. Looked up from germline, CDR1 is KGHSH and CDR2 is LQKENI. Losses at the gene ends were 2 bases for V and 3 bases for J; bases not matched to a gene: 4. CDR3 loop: CASSPGVAGTDTQYF. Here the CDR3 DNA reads TGTGCCAGCTCACCAGGAGTAGCGGGGACAGATACGCAGTATTTT. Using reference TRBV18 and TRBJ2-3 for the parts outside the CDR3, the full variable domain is NAGVMQNPRHLVRRRGQEARLRCSPMKGHSHVYWYRQLPEEGLKFMVYLQKENIIDESGMPKERFSAEFPKEGPSILRIQQVVRGDSAAYFCASSPGVAGTDTQYFGPGTRLTVL.

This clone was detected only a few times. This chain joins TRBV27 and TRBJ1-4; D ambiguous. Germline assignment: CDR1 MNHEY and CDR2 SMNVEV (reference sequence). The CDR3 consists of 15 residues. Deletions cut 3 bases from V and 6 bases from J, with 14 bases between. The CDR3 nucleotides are TGTGCCAGCAGTTTGGGCCGTAGGAGAGATGAAAAACTGTTTTTT. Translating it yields CASSLGRRRDEKLFF. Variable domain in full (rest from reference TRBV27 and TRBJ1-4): EAQVTQNPRYLITVTGKKLTVTCSQNMNHEYMSWYRQDPGLGLRQIYYSMNVEVTDKGDVPEGYKVSRKEKRNFPLILESPSPNQTSLYFCASSLGRRRDEKLFFGSGTQLSVL.

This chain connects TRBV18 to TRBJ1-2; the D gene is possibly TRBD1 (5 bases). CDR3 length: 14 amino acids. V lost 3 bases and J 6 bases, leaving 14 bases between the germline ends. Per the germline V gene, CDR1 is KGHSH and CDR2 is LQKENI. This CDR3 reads CASSPPSAGHGYTF. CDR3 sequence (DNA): TGTGCCAGCTCACCCCCCTCGGCGGGACATGGCTACACCTTC.

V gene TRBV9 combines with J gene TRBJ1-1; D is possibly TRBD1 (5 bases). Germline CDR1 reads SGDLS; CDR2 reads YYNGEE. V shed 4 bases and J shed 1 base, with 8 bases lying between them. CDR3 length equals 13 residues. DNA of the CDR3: TGTGCCAGCAGCACCCAGGGGAACACTGAAGCTTTCTTT. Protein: CASSTQGNTEAFF.

CDR3 protein: CASSVLGGYTF. CDR3 nucleotides: TGTGCCAGCAGCGTCCTAGGAGGCTACACCTTC. The chain uses TRBV9 and TRBJ1-2; no reliable D call. The CDR3 has 11 amino acids. V lost 2 bases, J lost 8 bases, and 7 bases lay in between. Per the germline V gene, CDR1 is SGDLS and CDR2 is YYNGEE.

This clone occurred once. In DNA, the CDR3 is TGTGCCAGCAGCCTGTCAGGGAGGAATTCACCCCTCCACTTT. Translating it yields CASSLSGRNSPLHF. The chain links TRBV9 to TRBJ1-6, with D tentatively TRBD1 (5 bases). This CDR3 has 14 residues. Per the germline V gene, CDR1 is SGDLS and CDR2 is YYNGEE. V shed 4 bases and J shed 7 bases, with 12 bases lying between them.

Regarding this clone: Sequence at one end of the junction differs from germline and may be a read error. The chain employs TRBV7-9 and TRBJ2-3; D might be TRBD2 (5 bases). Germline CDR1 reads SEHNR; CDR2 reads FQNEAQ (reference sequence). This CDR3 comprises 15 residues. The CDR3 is CASSLAQVSTDTQYF. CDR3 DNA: TGTGCCAGCAGCCTAGCCCAGGTTAGCACAGATACGCAGTATTTT.

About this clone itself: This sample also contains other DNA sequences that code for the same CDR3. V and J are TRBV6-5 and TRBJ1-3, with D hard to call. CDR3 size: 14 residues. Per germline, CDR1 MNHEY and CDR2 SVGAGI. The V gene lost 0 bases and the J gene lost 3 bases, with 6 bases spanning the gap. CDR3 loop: CASSYSRGGNTIYF. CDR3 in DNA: TGTGCCAGCAGTTACTCACGGGGTGGAAACACCATATATTTT.

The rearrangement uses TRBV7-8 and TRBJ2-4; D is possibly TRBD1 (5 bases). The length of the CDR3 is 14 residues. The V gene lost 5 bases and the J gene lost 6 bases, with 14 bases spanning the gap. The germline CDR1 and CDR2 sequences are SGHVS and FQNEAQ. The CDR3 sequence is CASSPATEINIQYF. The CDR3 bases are TGTGCCAGCAGCCCCGCGACAGAGATAAACATTCAGTACTTC.

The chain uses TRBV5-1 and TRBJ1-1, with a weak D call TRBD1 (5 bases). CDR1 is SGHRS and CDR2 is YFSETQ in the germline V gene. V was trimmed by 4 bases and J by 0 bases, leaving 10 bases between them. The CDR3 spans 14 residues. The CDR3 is CASSPTQVNTEAFF. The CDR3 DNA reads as TGCGCCAGCAGCCCCACACAGGTGAACACTGAAGCTTTCTTT.